The rows below give T cell receptor beta chains drawn from one sample of a study of blood T cell repertoires in COVID-19. Measured with immunoSEQ multiplex PCR; TCRdb has only the in-frame clones, and not every one. This table has 130,000 to 150,000 clones, more than 80% appearing once. Sample: peripheral blood. The receptors stem from a woman older than 75 in a cohort sampled during active or convalescent COVID-19. Both conserved end residues are part of each CDR3. A D gene is named only where the DNA matches it firmly. Not every row has a clone size; where given, it reads once, few, many or a size class.

j_call,v_call,clone_size,d_call,cdr3_aa,cdr3_nt
TRBJ2-3,TRBV10-2,.,.,CASSESLTSTDTQYF,TGCGCCAGCAGTGAGTCCCTCACTAGCACAGATACGCAGTATTTT
TRBJ2-7,TRBV5-6,.,TRBD1,CASSLPGGYYEQYF,TGTGCCAGCAGCTTGCCAGGGGGCTACTACGAGCAGTACTTC
TRBJ1-1,TRBV7-2,once,.,CASSSQGYTEAFF,TGTGCCAGCAGTTCCCAGGGGTACACTGAAGCTTTCTTT
TRBJ1-2,TRBV6-6,.,.,CASSHGTGNYGYTF,TGTGCCAGCAGTCACGGTACGGGGAACTATGGCTACACCTTC
TRBJ2-5,TRBV21-1,few,.,CASSNGANRETQYF,TGTGCCAGCAGCAATGGGGCAAACCGAGAGACCCAGTACTTC
TRBJ2-2,TRBV13,few,TRBD2,CASSPQRGGTGELFF,TGTGCCAGCAGCCCCCAGCGGGGGGGCACCGGGGAGCTGTTTTTT
TRBJ1-2,TRBV2,medium-sized,TRBD1,CASSVQGAARYGYTF,TGTGCCAGCAGTGTGCAGGGGGCGGCCCGGTATGGCTACACCTTC
TRBJ2-3,TRBV19,.,TRBD2,CASSPTASSGSTDTQYF,TGTGCCAGTAGTCCCACCGCATCTAGCGGTAGCACAGATACGCAGTATTTT
TRBJ2-5,TRBV4-2,.,TRBD1,CASSLTGTGGRETQYF,TGTGCCAGCAGCCTTACCGGGACAGGGGGGCGGGAGACCCAGTACTTC
TRBJ2-7,TRBV5-1,.,TRBD2,CASTKGTSGVHEQYF,TGCGCCAGCACTAAAGGGACTAGCGGGGTCCACGAGCAGTACTTC
TRBJ1-2,TRBV5-6,.,.,CASSFGQSDYGYTF,TGTGCCAGCAGCTTTGGCCAGAGCGACTATGGCTACACCTTC
TRBJ1-2,TRBV7-2,.,.,CASTKRAPHGYTF,TGTGCCAGCACCAAGCGGGCACCCCATGGCTACACCTTC
TRBJ1-6,TRBV19,.,TRBD1,CASRGPGQGRNSPLHF,TGTGCCAGTAGGGGTCCGGGACAGGGGAGGAATTCACCCCTCCACTTT
TRBJ2-7,TRBV11-2,.,TRBD2,CASSSGLAGEQYF,TGTGCCAGCAGCTCCGGACTAGCGGGCGAGCAGTACTTC
TRBJ1-5,TRBV7-2,.,.,CASSLGDSSNQPQHF,TGTGCCAGCAGCTTAGGAGACAGTAGCAATCAGCCCCAGCATTTT
TRBJ1-5,TRBV2,.,.,CASTIDSLNQPQHF,TGTGCCAGCACCATAGACAGTCTAAATCAGCCCCAGCATTTT
TRBJ1-1,TRBV11-3,.,.,CASSLEGGTEAFF,TGTGCCAGCAGCTTAGAAGGGGGCACTGAAGCTTTCTTT